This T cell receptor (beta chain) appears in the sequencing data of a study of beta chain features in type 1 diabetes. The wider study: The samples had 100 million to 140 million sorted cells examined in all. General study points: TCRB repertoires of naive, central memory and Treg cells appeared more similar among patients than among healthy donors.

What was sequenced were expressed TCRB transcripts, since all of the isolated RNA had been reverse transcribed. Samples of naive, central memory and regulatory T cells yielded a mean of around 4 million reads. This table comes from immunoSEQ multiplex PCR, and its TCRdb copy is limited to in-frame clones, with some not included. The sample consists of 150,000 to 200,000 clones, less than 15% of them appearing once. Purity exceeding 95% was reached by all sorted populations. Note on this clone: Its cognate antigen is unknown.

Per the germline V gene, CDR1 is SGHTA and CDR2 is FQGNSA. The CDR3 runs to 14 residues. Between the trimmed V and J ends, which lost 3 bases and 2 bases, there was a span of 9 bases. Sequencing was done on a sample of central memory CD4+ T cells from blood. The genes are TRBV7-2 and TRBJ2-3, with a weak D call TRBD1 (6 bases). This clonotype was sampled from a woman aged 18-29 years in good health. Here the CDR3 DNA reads TGTGCCAGCAGCTTTCAGGGACACACAGATACGCAGTATTTT. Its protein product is CASSFQGHTDTQYF.